The 8 T cell receptor beta chains below were found in one sample sequenced in a study of cytomegalovirus exposure and HLA in healthy donors. 60 Vbeta and 13 Jbeta primers were used in PCR. Assay used: immunoSEQ multiplex PCR; TCRdb lists only in-frame clones, some missing. The sample includes fewer than 150,000 clones, roughly 80% seen only once; the top ten take about 5%. The specimen was PBMCs. The receptors here all came from a male donor in good health and CMV-seronegative.

The V call is TRBV5-1, the J call TRBJ1-1; TRBD1 matches 9 bases. The CDR3 consists of 12 residues. J lost 10 bases, V lost 4 bases, and 5 bases had no gene match. Germline V gene lookup returns CDR1 SGHRS and CDR2 YFSETQ. CDR3 residues: CASSVDRGGAFF. The CDR3 region has the DNA TGCGCCAGCAGCGTCGACAGGGGGGGAGCTTTCTTT.

This clone has just a few counts. The gene calls are TRBV4-3 and TRBJ2-7, with D perhaps matching TRBD2 (5 bases). This CDR3 is 15 amino acids long. The germline V gene has CDR1 LGHNA and CDR2 YSLEER. V was shortened by 1 base and J by 0 bases, with 10 bases between the two germline ends. This CDR3 is CASSQVMLASYEQYF. The CDR3 nucleotides are TGCGCCAGCAGCCAAGTCATGCTAGCCTCCTACGAGCAGTACTTC.

This chain uses TRBV28 with TRBJ1-3; the D is unclear. The V gene's germline CDR1 is MDHEN and CDR2 SYDVKM. Trimming shortened V by 4 bases and J by 0 bases, and 7 bases separated the two germline ends. The CDR3 contains 14 residues. This chain's CDR3 is CASSSPSSGNTIYF. The CDR3 DNA follows: TGTGCCAGCAGTTCTCCGAGCTCTGGAAACACCATATATTTT.

Regarding this clone: Other DNA sequences in this specimen translate into the identical CDR3. This rearrangement joins TRBV7-3 to TRBJ2-2, with D perhaps TRBD1 (5 bases). Germline CDR1 and CDR2: SGHTA and FQGTGA. V lost 4 bases to trimming and J lost 5 bases, with 8 bases between them. The CDR3 length is 13 residues. The CDR3 spells CASSSQGTGELFF. CDR3 nucleotide sequence: TGTGCCAGCAGCTCTCAGGGTACCGGGGAGCTGTTTTTT.

The chain is built from TRBV30 and TRBJ2-7, with D uncertain. The CDR3 is made up of 15 amino acids. Germline-derived CDR1 and CDR2 are GTSNPN and SVGIG (reference sequence). Trimming removed 4 bases at V and 5 bases at J, with 21 bases between. The CDR3 bases are TGTGCCTGGATGAAGTTAAGGAATTTGGGCAACGAGCAGTACTTC. It yields the protein CAWMKLRNLGNEQYF.

This rearrangement joins TRBV5-4 to TRBJ1-1, with 7 bases aligning to TRBD1. The CDR3 covers 14 residues. Germline assignment: CDR1 SGHNT and CDR2 YYREEE (reference sequence). V shed 6 bases and J 0 bases; nucleotides not matched to a gene: 5. Here the CDR3 DNA reads TGTGCCAGCATGCAACAGGGGCTGAACACTGAAGCTTTCTTT. Translating it yields CASMQQGLNTEAFF.

V gene TRBV10-3 combines with J gene TRBJ1-1; D possibly corresponds to TRBD1 (5 bases). Trimming shortened V by 10 bases and J by 1 base, and 7 bases separated the two germline ends. The CDR3 runs 11 residues. Germline V gene sequence: CDR1 ENHRY, CDR2 SYGVKD. The CDR3 spells CATQGNTEAFF. The CDR3 DNA is TGTGCCACCCAGGGGAACACTGAAGCTTTCTTT.

CDR3 residues: CASSKGWLHEKLFF. CDR3 DNA sequence: TGTGCCAGCAGCAAGGGGTGGCTTCATGAAAAACTGTTTTTT. The chain couples TRBV2 to TRBJ1-4; weak D call: TRBD1 (5 bases). The CDR3 is 14 amino acids. Per germline, CDR1 SNHLY and CDR2 FYNNEI. The germline V and J ends were trimmed by 6 bases and 6 bases, with 14 bases remaining between them.